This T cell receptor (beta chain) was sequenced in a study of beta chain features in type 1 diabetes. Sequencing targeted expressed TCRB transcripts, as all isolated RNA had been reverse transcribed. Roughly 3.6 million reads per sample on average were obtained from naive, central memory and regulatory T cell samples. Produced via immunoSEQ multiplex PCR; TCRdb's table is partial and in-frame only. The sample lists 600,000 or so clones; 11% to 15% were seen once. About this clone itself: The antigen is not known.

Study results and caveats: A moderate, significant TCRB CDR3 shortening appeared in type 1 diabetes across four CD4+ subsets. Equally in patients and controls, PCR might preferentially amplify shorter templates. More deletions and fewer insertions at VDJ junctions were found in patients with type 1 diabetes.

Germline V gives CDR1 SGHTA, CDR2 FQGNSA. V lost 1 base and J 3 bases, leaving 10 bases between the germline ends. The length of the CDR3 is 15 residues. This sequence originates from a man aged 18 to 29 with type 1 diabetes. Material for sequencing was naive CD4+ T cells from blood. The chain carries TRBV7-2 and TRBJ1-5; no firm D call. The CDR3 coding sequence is TGTGCCAGCAGCTTAGAGCCAGCTCCCAATCAGCCCCAGCATTTT. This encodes CASSLEPAPNQPQHF.